The following is a T cell receptor (beta chain) sequence with its context. Primers included in the PCR were 60 Vbeta and 13 Jbeta primers. Profiling relied on immunoSEQ multiplex PCR, and the TCRdb table lists in-frame clones only, not all of them. The table includes approximately 150,000 clones, approximately 72% detected once. The data originate from a study of cytomegalovirus exposure and HLA in healthy donors. The sample comprised PBMCs. This clonotype was sampled from a human donor in good health.

CDR3 region: CASRTQTGDNSPLHF. CDR3 bases: TGTGCCAGCAGAACTCAGACGGGAGATAATTCACCCCTCCACTTT. The chain is built from TRBV6-1 and TRBJ1-6; D unclear. Trimming removed 6 bases from V and 5 bases from J, with 14 bases in between. This CDR3 has 15 amino acids. Germline V gene data show CDR1 as MNHNS and CDR2 as SASEGT.